This TCR beta chain was observed in a study of blood T cells in healthy people across ages. Every sample yielded at least 6.5 million isolated PBMCs. Study-wide results and limits: A greater number of naive CD4+ cells and higher diversity distinguished long-lived donors from aged donors. Among T cells, TCR beta diversity per million cells dropped roughly linearly as age rose.

Concerning this clonotype itself: Its antigen remains unknown.

After removal of 4 bases from V and 2 bases from J, the junction contained 10 bases not matched to a gene. The CDR3 sequence is 18 residues long. In germline, CDR1 is SGHRS, CDR2 YFSETQ. Alongside a J-beta primer mix, a sample-barcoded 5' primer served in a second PCR lasting roughly 6 to 11 cycles. TCRdb analysed the 5' RACE reads with MiXCR anew, one entry per CDR3 protein. The table records about 760,000 distinct CDR3 sequences, roughly 56% of them present only once. The sequence was collected from a man aged 40-49 years in good health. Sequenced input: blood. V gene TRBV5-1 combines with J gene TRBJ2-3, with 13 bases that match TRBD2. Written as DNA, the CDR3 is TGCGCCAGCAGCCCGGGGACTAGCGGGACCCACCTCACAGATACGCAGTATTTT. It is translated as CASSPGTSGTHLTDTQYF.